A single sample is the source of the 16 T cell receptor beta chains below, sequenced in a study of cytotoxic CD8 clonotypes in ibrutinib-treated CLL. The protocol was immunoSEQ multiplex PCR, while the TCRdb copy is restricted to in-frame clones and leaves out a portion. The sample consists of about 16,000 clones, approximately 67% of them appearing once. This specimen consisted of PBMCs, obtained before ibrutinib treatment. Receptors originate from a human donor with chronic lymphocytic leukemia.

V gene TRBV18 combines with J gene TRBJ1-1; D is unresolved. The CDR3 length is 15 residues. Germline V gene sequence: CDR1 KGHSH, CDR2 LQKENI. Trimming removed 1 base at V and 3 bases at J, with 12 bases between. CDR3 sequence: CASSPRRVVDTEAFF. CDR3 nucleotides: TGTGCCAGCTCACCACGAAGGGTAGTGGACACTGAAGCTTTCTTT.

This clone has a handful of counts. The rearrangement uses TRBV5-1 and TRBJ1-1, with TRBD1 as a possible D gene (5 bases). CDR1 and CDR2 from the germline V gene are SGHRS and YFSETQ. V lost 4 bases and J 4 bases, leaving 11 bases between the germline ends. CDR3 length: 13 residues. The CDR3 coding sequence is TGCGCCAGCAGCGATCAGGGAGGCACTGAAGCTTTCTTT. It codes for CASSDQGGTEAFF.

The chain uses TRBV7-9 and TRBJ2-7; D not certain. The V end lost 5 bases, the J end lost 0 bases, and 5 bases lay between the germline ends. Germline CDR1 SEHNR, CDR2 FQNEAQ (reference sequence). The CDR3 spans 12 residues. CDR3 coding DNA: TGTGCCAGCAGCCCCGGCTCCTACGAGCAGTACTTC. Amino acid sequence: CASSPGSYEQYF.

This clone was picked up a small number of times. The V gene is TRBV19, the J gene TRBJ2-2, with D unclear. The CDR3 contains 14 residues. From germline, CDR1 is LNHDA and CDR2 SQIVND (reference sequence). V was clipped by 6 bases and J by 5 bases, with 13 bases between them. The CDR3 loop reads CASRDGTTTGELFF. CDR3 DNA: TGTGCCAGTAGGGACGGCACGACGACCGGGGAGCTGTTTTTT. Together with reference TRBV19 and TRBJ2-2, the CDR3 gives the full variable domain: DGGITQSPKYLFRKEGQNVTLSCEQNLNHDAMYWYRQDPGQGLRLIYYSQIVNDFQKGDIAEGYSVSREKKESFPLTVTSAQKNPTAFYLCASRDGTTTGELFFGEGSRLTVL.

The V call is TRBV7-6, the J call TRBJ2-3; 9 bases are shared with TRBD2. This CDR3 spans 17 amino acids. Trimming at V came to 2 bases and at J to 1 base, leaving 7 bases not matched to a gene. Germline CDR1 reads SGHVS; CDR2 reads FNYEAQ. DNA of the CDR3: TGTGCCAGCAGCTTATTGGGCAGCGGGGGGCGCACAGATACGCAGTATTTT. It is translated as CASSLLGSGGRTDTQYF.

The chain links TRBV19 to TRBJ1-2; no clear D gene. Trimming pared 0 bases from V and 2 bases from J, leaving 10 bases between. Per germline, CDR1 LNHDA and CDR2 SQIVND (reference sequence). The CDR3 contains 15 residues. CDR3 DNA sequence: TGTGCCAGTAGTATAGATCTATCCAGAAACTATGGCTACACCTTC. It codes for CASSIDLSRNYGYTF.

This chain uses TRBV30 with TRBJ1-1; D ambiguous. V lost 2 bases, J lost 8 bases, and 9 bases lay in between. Per the germline V gene, CDR1 is GTSNPN and CDR2 is SVGIG (reference sequence). This CDR3 is 11 amino acids long. Here the CDR3 DNA reads TGTGCCTGGAGTCCCACAAGAGAAGCTTTCTTT. Protein: CAWSPTREAFF.

This chain connects TRBV19 to TRBJ1-5, with D possibly matching TRBD1 (5 bases). Germline CDR1 reads LNHDA; CDR2 reads SQIVND (reference sequence). The CDR3 length is 15 residues. V gave up 5 bases and J gave up 6 bases, with 17 bases separating them. This CDR3 reads CASSFRGTAFQPQHF. DNA for the CDR3: TGTGCCAGTAGTTTCCGAGGGACGGCCTTTCAGCCCCAGCATTTT.

This clone is medium-sized by share. The chain links TRBV4-2 to TRBJ1-4, with D possibly TRBD1 on 6 matching bases. The CDR3 loop spans 16 amino acids. Trimming removed 4 bases from V and 4 bases from J, with 16 bases in between. Germline loops: CDR1 LGHNA, CDR2 YNFKEQ. The CDR3 region is CASSLSGQQINEKLFF. The CDR3 DNA is TGTGCCAGCAGCCTCTCTGGACAGCAGATTAATGAAAAACTGTTTTTT.

J is TRBJ1-2 and V is TRBV5-6; possibly TRBD1 for D (5 bases). Germline V gene sequence: CDR1 SGHDT, CDR2 YYEEEE. V was pared by 4 bases and J by 4 bases, with 14 bases between. This CDR3 spans 14 amino acids. CDR3 coding DNA: TGTGCCAGCAGCCCGGACAAGGGGAGCTATGGCTACACCTTC. Translating gives CASSPDKGSYGYTF.

The V call is TRBV18, the J call TRBJ2-3; a possible D gene is TRBD1 (5 bases). Germline CDR1 KGHSH, CDR2 LQKENI. Trimming shortened V by 2 bases and J by 2 bases, and 11 bases separated the two germline ends. This CDR3 region has 15 residues. CDR3: CASSPGKGDTDTQYF. The CDR3 nucleotides are TGTGCCAGCTCACCAGGGAAAGGGGACACAGATACGCAGTATTTT.

The chain couples TRBV30 to TRBJ2-2; D may be TRBD1 or TRBD2 (5 bases each). The CDR3 is 15 amino acids. CDR1 and CDR2 from the germline V gene are GTSNPN and SVGIG (reference sequence). Trimming shortened V by 4 bases and J by 0 bases, and 12 bases separated the two germline ends. The CDR3: CAWTRPGPNTGELFF. In DNA form, the CDR3 reads TGTGCCTGGACCCGTCCGGGACCGAACACCGGGGAGCTGTTTTTT.

The chain has TRBV16 and TRBJ2-7; 9 bases are shared with TRBD1. The length of the CDR3 is 14 residues. Germline V gene sequence: CDR1 KGHSY, CDR2 FQNENV. Unmatched junction bases numbered 6, after V lost 4 bases and J lost 5 bases. CDR3: CASSPGTGLNEQYF. As DNA, the CDR3 is TGTGCCAGCAGCCCTGGGACAGGGCTGAACGAGCAGTACTTC. Variable domain in full (rest from reference TRBV16 and TRBJ2-7): GEEVAQTPKHLVRGEGQKAKLYCAPIKGHSYVFWYQQVLKNEFKFLISFQNENVFDETGMPKERFSAKCLPNSPCSLEIQATKLEDSAVYFCASSPGTGLNEQYFGPGTRLTVT.

The chain combines TRBV5-1 with TRBJ1-2; D ambiguous. There are 17 residues in the CDR3. Germline values: CDR1 SGHRS, CDR2 YFSETQ. The V gene lost 1 base and the J gene lost 2 bases, with 18 bases spanning the gap. CDR3 sequence: CASSLIPGRVDNYGYTF. CDR3 coding DNA: TGCGCCAGCAGCTTGATCCCTGGAAGGGTCGACAACTATGGCTACACCTTC.

This clone came up once. At one boundary the junction diverges from the germline segment, which might be a read error. The genes are TRBV11-1 and TRBJ2-7; weak D call: TRBD2 (8 bases). The CDR3 is made up of 15 amino acids. From germline, CDR1 is SGHAT and CDR2 FQDESV (reference sequence). CDR3 DNA sequence: TGTGCCAGCAGCCCAGGGGGTGCGGGGGGACCACGGCATGCCTTC. The encoded protein is CASSPGGAGGPRHAF.

The chain joins TRBV13 to TRBJ2-6; 10 bases align to TRBD2. Trimming cost V 5 bases and J 2 bases; bases outside gene matches: 6. This CDR3 is 17 amino acids long. Germline V gene sequence: CDR1 PRHDT, CDR2 FYEKMQ (reference sequence). The CDR3 nucleotides are TGTGCCAGCAGCCTCGAGAGCGGGGGGGCTGGGGCCAACGTCCTGACTTTC. It is translated as CASSLESGGAGANVLTF.